This TCR beta chain was documented in a study of blood T cell repertoires in COVID-19. This CDR3 comprises 15 residues. Germline V gene lookup returns CDR1 SNHLY and CDR2 FYNNEI. The V end was cut by 5 bases, the J end by 1 base, with 13 bases between. The method was immunoSEQ multiplex PCR; TCRdb's version includes in-frame clones alone and lacks a portion of them. The sample includes about 200,000 clones, roughly 84% seen only once; the top ten take roughly 6.9%. Participants' own reports of clinical history determined their cohort assignment. Sequenced: PBMCs or T cells enriched from blood (not recorded which). The genes are TRBV2 and TRBJ2-3; D is perhaps TRBD1 (6 bases). This TCR came from a man aged 35 to 55 who had recovered from COVID-19. The CDR3 protein is CASSRDNLGTDTQYF. The CDR3 nucleotides read TGTGCCAGCAGTAGGGACAACCTGGGCACAGATACGCAGTATTTT.